The rows below give T cell receptor beta chains drawn from one sample of a study of preoperative IRX-2 immunotherapy in early breast cancer. The assay was immunoSEQ multiplex PCR, and TCRdb's table has in-frame clones only and misses some. Among 34,000 or so clones, around 86% were seen once, and the ten largest hold nearly 2.5%. The sample in question was lymph node tissue, obtained from a patient treated with IRX-2 immunotherapy. The receptors come from a human donor with breast cancer. CDR3s include the opening cysteine and the closing phenylalanine or tryptophan. Fields, in order: D gene, clone size, V gene, J gene, CDR3 DNA, CDR3 protein. The D gene is left open where the match is weak. Clone size is given for some rows only: seen once, a few or many times, or a class if the clone is expanded.

TRBD2	NA	TRBV18	TRBJ2-7	TGTGCCAGCTCACCACCTAGCGGGACCTACGAGCAGTACTTC	CASSPPSGTYEQYF
NA	NA	TRBV6-4	TRBJ2-7	TGTGCCATCAGTGGCACCTACGAGCAGTACTTC	CAISGTYEQYF
NA	once	TRBV29-1	TRBJ2-7	TGCAGCGCCACAAATGACAGAGCCTACGAGCAGTACTTC	CSATNDRAYEQYF
TRBD1	NA	TRBV7-6	TRBJ2-7	TGTGCCAGCAGCGGACAGGGTCGGGGAGGCGAGCAGTACTTC	CASSGQGRGGEQYF
TRBD1	NA	TRBV29-1	TRBJ1-2	TGCAGCGTTGATGAGGCAGGGGGCATATATGGCTACACCTTC	CSVDEAGGIYGYTF
NA	NA	TRBV7-6	TRBJ2-1	TGTGCCAGCAGTTTTACGGGGATCTACAATGAGCAGTTCTTC	CASSFTGIYNEQFF
NA	NA	TRBV19	TRBJ2-7	TGTGCCAGTAGTAGCGGGGAGACCTACGAGCAGTACTTC	CASSSGETYEQYF
NA	NA	TRBV29-1	TRBJ2-3	TGCAGCGCGAGGCGGGGACAGCGCACAGATACGCAGTATTTT	CSARRGQRTDTQYF
NA	NA	TRBV7-5	TRBJ2-1	TGTGCCAGCAGCCTTAGTCCAAACCGGCATGAGCAGTTCTTC	CASSLSPNRHEQFF
NA	NA	TRBV11-3	TRBJ2-1	TGTGCCAGCAGCTTAGACAGGGACTCCTACAATGAGCAGTTCTTC	CASSLDRDSYNEQFF
TRBD1	NA	TRBV15	TRBJ1-2	TGTGCCACCAGCAGACCTCAGACAGGGTTTAGTGGCTACACCTTC	CATSRPQTGFSGYTF
TRBD2	once	TRBV19	TRBJ2-1	TGTGCCAGTAGTATCGTTGGCGGGGGGTTTCATGAGCAGTTCTTC	CASSIVGGGFHEQFF
TRBD1	NA	TRBV28	TRBJ1-1	TGTGCCAGCAGTGAGGGACAGCCCAACACTGAAGCTTTCTTT	CASSEGQPNTEAFF
NA	NA	TRBV28	TRBJ1-6	TGTGCCAGCAGTTTCTCCTCCCCTTGGCGAGGTTCACCCCTCCACTTT	CASSFSSPWRGSPLHF
NA	NA	TRBV19	TRBJ2-2	TGTGCCAGTAGTCGGAGAAACACCGGGGAGCTGTTTTTT	CASSRRNTGELFF
NA	once	TRBV19	TRBJ2-3	TGTGCCAGTAGTCTGAGGGCTAGCACAGATACGCAGTATTTT	CASSLRASTDTQYF
NA	NA	TRBV9	TRBJ1-2	TGTGCCAGCAGTGTAACGACGCAGGGCTACACCTTC	CASSVTTQGYTF
TRBD2	NA	TRBV18	TRBJ2-1	TGTGCCAGCTCACCATTCCCGGCGTGGCGGGAGAGATACAATGAGCAGTTCTTC	CASSPFPAWRERYNEQFF
TRBD2	NA	TRBV19	TRBJ2-4	TGTGCCAGTACCAAAGTCGGGGGACTAGCGGGAGTCAAGGCCAAAAACATTCAGTACTTC	CASTKVGGLAGVKAKNIQYF
NA	few	TRBV18	TRBJ1-3	TGTGCCAGCTCACCACCTAGTGACAGAAACACCATATATTTT	CASSPPSDRNTIYF
NA	NA	TRBV6-8	TRBJ1-3	TGTGCCAGCAGTGGCAGTGTCTCTGGAAACACCATATATTTT	CASSGSVSGNTIYF
TRBD1	NA	TRBV6-8	TRBJ2-2	TGTGCCAGCAGTTACTCATCCGGACAGGGGCCCGGGGAGCTGTTTTTT	CASSYSSGQGPGELFF
NA	NA	TRBV28	TRBJ1-3	TGTGCCAGCAGTTCGCTGGATCCTGGAAACACCATATATTTT	CASSSLDPGNTIYF
NA	NA	TRBV30	TRBJ1-1	TGTGCCTTTACGCGGGGGTTGACTGAAGCTTTCTTT	CAFTRGLTEAFF
NA	NA	TRBV29-1	TRBJ2-7	TGCAGCGTTGATTCGGGCAGGGGCTACGAGCAGTACTTC	CSVDSGRGYEQYF
TRBD1	NA	TRBV6-8	TRBJ1-5	TGTGCCAGCAGAACAGGGGGAGGGCAGCCCCAGCATTTT	CASRTGGGQPQHF
NA	NA	TRBV18	TRBJ2-1	TGTGCCAGCTCACCGCCCCACAATGAGCAGTTCTTC	CASSPPHNEQFF
NA	NA	TRBV5-1	TRBJ1-4	TGCGCCAGCAGCTTGGGTCTCTATCCCGCAACTAATGAAAAACTGTTTTTT	CASSLGLYPATNEKLFF
NA	NA	TRBV11-3	TRBJ2-1	TGTGCCAGCAGCCCGAGACCCTGGTTACATGATGAGCAGTTCTTC	CASSPRPWLHDEQFF
TRBD2	NA	TRBV6-8	TRBJ2-2	TGTGCCAGTCGACTAGCGGGCATTTCCACCGGGGAGCTGTTTTTT	CASRLAGISTGELFF
TRBD2	NA	TRBV6-7	TRBJ2-1	TGTGCCAGCAGCCCGACTAGCGGGAGATACAATGAGCAGTTCTTC	CASSPTSGRYNEQFF
TRBD2	few	TRBV18	TRBJ2-3	TGTGCCAGCTCCCCGGCCCGTGGACTAGCGGGGGACCATACGCAGTATTTT	CASSPARGLAGDHTQYF
TRBD2	once	TRBV12-5	TRBJ2-2	TGTGCCAGCGGGTCGGCGGGAGGTTTCGGCGGGGAGCTGTTTTTT	CASGSAGGFGGELFF
TRBD1	NA	TRBV28	TRBJ2-7	TGTGCCAGCAGGTCGACAGGGTTGGGTGAGCAGTACTTC	CASRSTGLGEQYF
TRBD2	NA	TRBV6-8	TRBJ2-4	TGTGCCAGCAGTTACTCTGGGGGGGGGACCCTCATTCAGTACTTC	CASSYSGGGTLIQYF
NA	NA	TRBV10-3	TRBJ2-2	TGTGCCATCAGTGAGTCAAGGGGACCGAACACCGGGGAGCTGTTTTTT	CAISESRGPNTGELFF
NA	NA	TRBV15	TRBJ1-4	TGTGCCACCAGCAGCGGCAGGGCCGGTGGTAATGAAAAACTGTTTTTT	CATSSGRAGGNEKLFF
NA	NA	TRBV6-8	TRBJ1-3	TGTGCCAGCAGCCCCACTTCAGGGTACTCTGGAAACACCATATATTTT	CASSPTSGYSGNTIYF
TRBD2	NA	TRBV6-7	TRBJ2-3	TGTGCCAGCAGCCGGGGGGACCGCGTAGATACGCAGTATTTT	CASSRGDRVDTQYF
NA	NA	TRBV30	TRBJ2-3	TGTGCCTGGAGTGACTTGACGCCCACAGATACGCAGTATTTT	CAWSDLTPTDTQYF
NA	NA	TRBV19	TRBJ2-1	TGTGCCCTCAGAACTAAGGACCGTGAGCAGTTCTTC	CALRTKDREQFF
NA	few	TRBV2	TRBJ1-2	TGTGCCAGCAGACCACAAGGACACTATGGCTACACCTTC	CASRPQGHYGYTF
NA	NA	TRBV28	TRBJ2-7	TGTGCCAGCAGTTTATGGAACCACGAGCAGTACTTC	CASSLWNHEQYF
TRBD2	NA	TRBV6-8	TRBJ2-1	TGTGCCATCAACCCGACTAGCGGGTTCAATGAGCAGTTCTTC	CAINPTSGFNEQFF
NA	NA	TRBV19	TRBJ1-5	TGTGCCAGTAGCATTGGGGTGTTAGGGACTCAGCCCCAGCATTTT	CASSIGVLGTQPQHF
NA	few	TRBV6-8	TRBJ1-4	TGTGCCAGCAAGAGGACAGAAGCAACTAATGAAAAACTGTTTTTT	CASKRTEATNEKLFF
NA	NA	TRBV28	TRBJ2-7	TGTGCCAGCTCGTGGATCCAGGGCCACGAGCAGTACTTC	CASSWIQGHEQYF
TRBD2	NA	TRBV29-1	TRBJ2-3	TGCAGCTACCTCAAGCGGGACGGCACAGATACGCAGTATTTT	CSYLKRDGTDTQYF
NA	once	TRBV25-1	TRBJ1-2	TGTGCCAGCATGGGGGCCGGCTATGGCTACACCTTC	CASMGAGYGYTF
NA	NA	TRBV30	TRBJ2-5	TGTGCCTGGAGCCATGGGGAGACCCAGTACTTC	CAWSHGETQYF